The rows below give T cell receptor beta chains drawn from one sample of a study of shared clonotypes between healthy human individuals. Assay: immunoSEQ multiplex PCR; the TCRdb copy retains only in-frame clones and omits some. This repertoire shows about 1,900,000 clones, roughly 95% found once; its top ten account for 1% to 1.5%. Sequencing used naive CD8+ T cells sorted from blood. These receptors were obtained from a man younger than 30 in good health. Each CDR3 is given with its conserved first and last residue. Each record gives: clone size, D gene, V gene, J gene, CDR3 DNA, CDR3 protein. D genes are given only for firm matches. Not all rows give a size; the values are once, few, many and, for expanded clones, a class.

clone_size: .; d_call: TRBD2; v_call: TRBV15; j_call: TRBJ2-3; cdr3_nt: TGTGCCACCAGCATTCCCTTCTCCGGGACTAGCGGTGAGAGCACAGATACGCAGTATTTT; cdr3_aa: CATSIPFSGTSGESTDTQYF
clone_size: .; d_call: .; v_call: TRBV23-1; j_call: TRBJ2-2; cdr3_nt: TGCGCCAGCAGTCCTTCAAGGAAGAACACCGGGGAGCTGTTTTTT; cdr3_aa: CASSPSRKNTGELFF
clone_size: .; d_call: .; v_call: TRBV9; j_call: TRBJ2-3; cdr3_nt: TGTGCCAGCAGCGAGTCCGGGGCTGCCGGGGATACGCAGTATTTT; cdr3_aa: CASSESGAAGDTQYF
clone_size: once; d_call: .; v_call: TRBV4-1; j_call: TRBJ2-2; cdr3_nt: TGCGCCAGCAGCCTCTCGGGAGCGAGGAACACCGGGGAGCTGTTTTTT; cdr3_aa: CASSLSGARNTGELFF
clone_size: once; d_call: TRBD2; v_call: TRBV9; j_call: TRBJ2-1; cdr3_nt: TGTGCCAGCAGCGTAGGGCTAGCGGGGGGTAACATTATCAATGAGCAGTTCTTC; cdr3_aa: CASSVGLAGGNIINEQFF
clone_size: .; d_call: TRBD2; v_call: TRBV7-6; j_call: TRBJ2-5; cdr3_nt: TGTGCCAGCAGCTTAAGATCCGGCGGGAGGGGGGGAGAGACCCAGTACTTC; cdr3_aa: CASSLRSGGRGGETQYF
clone_size: once; d_call: .; v_call: TRBV18; j_call: TRBJ1-6; cdr3_nt: TGTGCCAGCTCCTTTACCCCAGGACCTAGGAGCTCCTATAATTCACCCCTCCACTTT; cdr3_aa: CASSFTPGPRSSYNSPLHF
clone_size: .; d_call: TRBD1; v_call: TRBV11-2; j_call: TRBJ1-1; cdr3_nt: TGTGCCAGCAGCTCGGGACAGGGGGGATACACTGAAGCTTTCTTT; cdr3_aa: CASSSGQGGYTEAFF
clone_size: .; d_call: .; v_call: TRBV2; j_call: TRBJ2-3; cdr3_nt: TGTGCCAGCAGTTACACGGGGGCGACCACAGATACGCAGTATTTT; cdr3_aa: CASSYTGATTDTQYF
clone_size: .; d_call: .; v_call: TRBV9; j_call: TRBJ2-3; cdr3_nt: TGTGCCAGCAGCGTAGAGGGCGGATTCACAGATACGCAGTATTTT; cdr3_aa: CASSVEGGFTDTQYF